The sequence of this T cell receptor beta chain was determined in a study of cytomegalovirus exposure and HLA in healthy donors. Study-level results: The TCR clusters that emerged in the first cohort tended, a later analysis found, to co-occur in the roughly 130 validation repertoires. Among the CMV-associated chains, a few were confirmed in vitro as specific for CMV antigens. The classifier was said to identify cytomegalovirus status with high specificity and sensitivity. Among TCR beta chains, those listed as cytomegalovirus-associated numbered some 160.

On this clone itself: What it binds is unknown.

V lost 7 bases to trimming and J lost 5 bases; unmatched junction nucleotides: 10. This CDR3 has 14 amino acids. Germline CDR1 and CDR2: LNHDA and SQIVND (reference sequence). The assay was immunoSEQ multiplex PCR, and TCRdb's table has in-frame clones only and misses some. In the table there are 150,000 or so clones, over 80% of which are singletons. The TCR sequence derives from a woman younger than 45 in good health and CMV-seropositive. Sequences were obtained from PBMCs. V usage is TRBV19 and J usage is TRBJ1-2; 7 bases line up with TRBD1. The CDR3 coding sequence is TGTGCCAGTAAACCGGGACAGATCCCTTATGGCTACACCTTC. Translation: CASKPGQIPYGYTF.